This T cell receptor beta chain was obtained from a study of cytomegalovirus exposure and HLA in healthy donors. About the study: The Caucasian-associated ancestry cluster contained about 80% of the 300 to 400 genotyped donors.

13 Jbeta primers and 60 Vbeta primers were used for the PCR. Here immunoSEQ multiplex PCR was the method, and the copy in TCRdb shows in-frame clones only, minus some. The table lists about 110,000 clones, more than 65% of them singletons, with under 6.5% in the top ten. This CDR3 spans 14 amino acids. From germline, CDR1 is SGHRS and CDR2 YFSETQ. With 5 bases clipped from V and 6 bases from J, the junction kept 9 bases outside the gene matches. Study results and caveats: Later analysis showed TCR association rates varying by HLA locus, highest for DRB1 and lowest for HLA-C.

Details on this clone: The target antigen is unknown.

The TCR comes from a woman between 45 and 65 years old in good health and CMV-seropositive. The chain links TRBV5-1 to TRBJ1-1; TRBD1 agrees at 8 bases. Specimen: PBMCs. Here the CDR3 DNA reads TGCGCCAGCAGTTCGGACAGGGAGGCGGCTGAAGCTTTCTTT. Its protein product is CASSSDREAAEAFF.